These 12 T cell receptor beta chains share one sample of origin, sequenced in a study of blood T cell repertoires in COVID-19. TCRdb's table, derived via immunoSEQ multiplex PCR, lists solely in-frame clones and lacks some. The table has about 190,000 clones, roughly 84% seen once. Sequenced input: peripheral blood. Receptors were obtained from a man older than 75 with COVID-19, enrolled during active disease.

The CDR3 coding sequence is TGTGCCAGCAGCACCATGCCACGGGGTAAGATTAGTGAGCAGTTCTTC. It encodes CASSTMPRGKISEQFF. This chain uses TRBV7-9 with TRBJ2-1; possibly TRBD2 for D (5 bases). CDR3 size: 16 residues. In germline, CDR1 is SEHNR, CDR2 FQNEAQ (reference sequence). The V and J ends lost 5 bases and 9 bases respectively, with 23 bases between them.

The chain couples TRBV29-1 to TRBJ2-2, with D perhaps matching TRBD1 (5 bases). The CDR3 totals 13 residues. V lost 7 bases, J lost 1 base, and 10 bases lay in between. Per germline, CDR1 SQVTM and CDR2 ANQGSEA. CDR3 residues: CSAGDRNTGELFF. The DNA of the CDR3 is TGCAGCGCCGGAGACAGGAACACCGGGGAGCTGTTTTTT.

The chain joins TRBV2 to TRBJ2-5, with 11 bases matching TRBD2. V dropped 6 bases and J dropped 1; count of bases not matched to a gene: 7. The CDR3 extends over 16 amino acids. Germline loops: CDR1 SNHLY, CDR2 FYNNEI. CDR3 sequence reads: CASSVSSGGFQETQYF. CDR3 nucleotides: TGTGCCAGCAGCGTCTCTAGCGGGGGGTTCCAAGAGACCCAGTACTTC.

This sequence joins TRBV7-2 and TRBJ1-2, with a weak D call TRBD1 (6 bases). CDR1 and CDR2 (germline): SGHTA, FQGNSA. The CDR3 totals 14 residues. Trimming took off 6 bases at V and 4 bases at J, with 15 bases between the two ends. The CDR3 bases are TGTGCCAGCAGAGGTGACAGGTCCCTCTATGGCTACACCTTC. Translation: CASRGDRSLYGYTF.

Details on this clone: Other DNA variants within this sample encode the same CDR3. The chain has TRBV5-4 and TRBJ1-2, with no clear D. V lost 4 bases and J 4 bases, leaving 11 bases between the germline ends. The CDR3 totals 13 residues. Germline-derived CDR1 and CDR2 are SGHNT and YYREEE (reference sequence). For the CDR3, the DNA is TGTGCCAGCAGCCCAGGTGGCAGCTATGGCTACACCTTC. It codes for CASSPGGSYGYTF.

The V gene is TRBV5-8, the J gene TRBJ2-7, with D perhaps matching TRBD2 (6 bases). This CDR3 region has 16 residues. The V gene's germline CDR1 is SGHTS and CDR2 YDEGEE. V was shortened by 0 bases and J by 0 bases, with 13 bases between the two germline ends. CDR3 loop: CASSLVLGEVSYEQYF. CDR3 DNA: TGTGCCAGCAGCTTGGTATTAGGGGAGGTCTCCTACGAGCAGTACTTC.

V usage is TRBV7-9 and J usage is TRBJ2-3, with 8 bases that match TRBD1. This CDR3 contains 18 residues. Germline CDR1 SEHNR, CDR2 FQNEAQ (reference sequence). V was clipped by 5 bases and J by 0 bases; unmatched bases: 13. This CDR3 reads CASSGTRGGDRSTDTQYF. DNA of the CDR3: TGTGCCAGCAGCGGTACGAGGGGCGGGGACAGGAGCACAGATACGCAGTATTTT.

The CDR3 DNA follows: TGTGCCAGCAGCCAGAGAGGGGCAGGGGGCAACGAAAAACTGTTTTTT. This codes for CASSQRGAGGNEKLFF. The chain joins TRBV3-1 (or the pseudogene TRBV3-2) to TRBJ1-4; 8 bases line up with TRBD1. Trimming at V came to 3 bases and at J to 8 bases, leaving 11 bases not matched to a gene. Germline values: CDR1 LGHDT, CDR2 YNNKEL (reference sequence). The CDR3 runs to 16 residues.

The V call is TRBV28, the J call TRBJ1-2; tentative D call: TRBD1 (5 bases). With 5 bases removed from V and 4 bases from J, the gap between germline ends came to 8 bases. Germline V gives CDR1 MDHEN, CDR2 SYDVKM. The CDR3 spans 12 residues. The CDR3 region is CASSQGAYGYTF. Here the CDR3 DNA reads TGTGCCAGCAGTCAAGGGGCCTATGGCTACACCTTC.

V usage is TRBV28 and J usage is TRBJ1-5, with a tentative D call TRBD1 (5 bases). Germline V lookup: CDR1 MDHEN, CDR2 SYDVKM. Deletions cut 2 bases from V and 0 bases from J, with 17 bases between. The CDR3 runs 18 residues. The CDR3 DNA reads TGTGCCAGCAGTTTAAGGTCAGGGATGCGCTATAGCAATCAGCCCCAGCATTTT. Translated: CASSLRSGMRYSNQPQHF. Full variable domain (missing parts from reference TRBV28 and TRBJ1-5): DVKVTQSSRYLVKRTGEKVFLECVQDMDHENMFWYRQDPGLGLRLIYFSYDVKMKEKGDIPEGYSVSREKKERFSLILESASTNQTSMYLCASSLRSGMRYSNQPQHFGDGTRLSIL.

CDR3 in amino acids: CASSPTNPDSPLHF. CDR3 DNA sequence: TGTGCCAGCAGCCCTACTAACCCTGATTCACCCCTCCACTTT. The chain has TRBV5-5 and TRBJ1-6; D gene ambiguous. Trimming removed 4 bases at V and 8 bases at J, with 13 bases between. The CDR3 sequence is 14 residues long. Germline-derived CDR1 and CDR2 are SGHKS and YYEKEE (reference sequence). The full variable domain, in which reference TRBV5-5 and TRBJ1-6 provide the parts outside the CDR3, is DAGVTQSPTHLIKTRGQQVTLRCSPISGHKSVSWYQQVLGQGPQFIFQYYEKEERGRGNFPDRFSARQFPNYSSELNVNALLLGDSALYLCASSPTNPDSPLHFGNGTRLTVT.

The genes are TRBV5-4 and TRBJ2-7; TRBD2 aligns across 7 bases. In germline, CDR1 is SGHNT, CDR2 YYREEE (reference sequence). CDR3 length: 15 residues. Trimming removed 6 bases from V and 3 bases from J; junction bases left unmatched: 12. The CDR3: CASNERSGTVYEQYF. Here the CDR3 DNA reads TGTGCCAGCAACGAAAGGAGCGGGACGGTCTACGAGCAGTACTTC.